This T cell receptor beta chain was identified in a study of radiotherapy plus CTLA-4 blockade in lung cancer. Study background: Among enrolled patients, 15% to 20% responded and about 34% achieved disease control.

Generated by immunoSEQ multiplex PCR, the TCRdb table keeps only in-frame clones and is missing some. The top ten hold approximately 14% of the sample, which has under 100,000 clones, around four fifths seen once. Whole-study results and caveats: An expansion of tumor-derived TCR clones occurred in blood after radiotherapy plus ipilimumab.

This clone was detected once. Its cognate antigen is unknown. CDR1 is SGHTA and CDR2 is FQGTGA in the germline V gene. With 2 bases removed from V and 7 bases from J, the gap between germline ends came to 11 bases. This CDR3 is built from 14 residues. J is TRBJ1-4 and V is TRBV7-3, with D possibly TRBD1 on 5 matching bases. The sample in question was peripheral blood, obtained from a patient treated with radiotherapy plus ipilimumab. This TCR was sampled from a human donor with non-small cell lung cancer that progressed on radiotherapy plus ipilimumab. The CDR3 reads CASSLGALSEKLFF. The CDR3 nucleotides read TGTGCCAGCAGCTTAGGGGCCCTTAGTGAAAAACTGTTTTTT. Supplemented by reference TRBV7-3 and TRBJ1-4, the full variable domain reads GAGVSQTPSNKVTEKGKYVELRCDPISGHTALYWYRQSLGQGPEFLIYFQGTGAADDSGLPNDRFFAVRPEGSVSTLKIQRTERGDSAVYLCASSLGALSEKLFFGSGTQLSVL.